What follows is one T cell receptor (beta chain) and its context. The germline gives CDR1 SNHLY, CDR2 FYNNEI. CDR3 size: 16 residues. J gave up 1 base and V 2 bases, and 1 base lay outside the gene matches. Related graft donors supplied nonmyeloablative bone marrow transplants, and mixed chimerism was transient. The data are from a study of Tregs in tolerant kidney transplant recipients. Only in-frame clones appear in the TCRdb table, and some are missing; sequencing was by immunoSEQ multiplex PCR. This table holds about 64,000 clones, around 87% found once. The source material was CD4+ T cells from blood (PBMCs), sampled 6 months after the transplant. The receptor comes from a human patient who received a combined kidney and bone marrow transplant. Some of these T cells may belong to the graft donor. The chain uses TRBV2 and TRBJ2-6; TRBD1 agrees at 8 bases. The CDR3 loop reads CASSETGGSGANVLTF. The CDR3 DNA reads TGTGCCAGCAGTGAAACAGGGGGATCTGGGGCCAACGTCCTGACTTTC.